A selection of T cell receptor beta chains follows, all from one sample in a study of Graves' ophthalmopathy and Graves' hyperthyroidism. TCRdb re-derived calls from the multiplex PCR reads in MiXCR, one entry per CDR3 protein. The table includes roughly 400,000 distinct CDR3 sequences, approximately 15% detected once. Specimen: peripheral blood. The source of these receptors is a woman between 18 and 29 years old with stable Graves' hyperthyroidism. Both conserved end residues are part of each CDR3. Each record gives: V gene, clone size, J gene, D gene, CDR3 DNA, CDR3 protein. The D gene is left open where the match is weak. Size is omitted from some rows. Given values are once, few, many or a class for expanded clones.

v_call: TRBV6-1; clone_size: many; j_call: TRBJ2-7; d_call: TRBD1; cdr3_nt: TGTGCCACCAGTATCAGGGGGATCTACGAGCAGTACTTC; cdr3_aa: CATSIRGIYEQYF
v_call: TRBV11-2; clone_size: many; j_call: TRBJ2-5; d_call: TRBD2; cdr3_nt: TGTGCCAGCAGCTTAATAGCGGGGGGGCCCAAGACCCAGTACTTC; cdr3_aa: CASSLIAGGPKTQYF
v_call: TRBV7-2; clone_size: few; j_call: TRBJ2-7; d_call: -; cdr3_nt: TGTGCCAGCAGCTTAGTGTCCAGGGGGGGGAGCGAGCAGTACTTC; cdr3_aa: CASSLVSRGGSEQYF
v_call: TRBV18; clone_size: -; j_call: TRBJ2-7; d_call: -; cdr3_nt: TGTGCCAGCTCACCACGGGCCGGGGTAAATTCCTACGAGCAGTACTTC; cdr3_aa: CASSPRAGVNSYEQYF
v_call: TRBV9; clone_size: few; j_call: TRBJ1-1; d_call: -; cdr3_nt: TGTGCCAGCAGCGGGGAGGGGGACTTTCAGGAAGCTTTCTTT; cdr3_aa: CASSGEGDFQEAFF
v_call: TRBV4-2; clone_size: many; j_call: TRBJ2-7; d_call: TRBD2; cdr3_nt: TGTGCCAGCAGCCAAGCCGGGGGACTAGCGTCCTACGAGCAGTACTTC; cdr3_aa: CASSQAGGLASYEQYF
v_call: TRBV11-2; clone_size: -; j_call: TRBJ1-1; d_call: TRBD1; cdr3_nt: TGTGCCAGCAGCTTCTACAGGGGGGTTGACACTGAAGCTTTCTTT; cdr3_aa: CASSFYRGVDTEAFF
v_call: TRBV11-2; clone_size: many; j_call: TRBJ1-3; d_call: TRBD1; cdr3_nt: TGTGCCAGCAGCTCCGGGACAGGGAACTCTGGAAACACCATATATTTT; cdr3_aa: CASSSGTGNSGNTIYF
v_call: TRBV19; clone_size: many; j_call: TRBJ1-2; d_call: -; cdr3_nt: TGTGCCAGTAGTATAAGTAGTATCTATGGCTACACCTTC; cdr3_aa: CASSISSIYGYTF
v_call: TRBV19; clone_size: few; j_call: TRBJ2-2; d_call: TRBD1; cdr3_nt: TGTGCCAGTCGTTCCCCGGGACAGGGGTACACCGGGGAGCTGTTTTTT; cdr3_aa: CASRSPGQGYTGELFF
v_call: TRBV5-1; clone_size: many; j_call: TRBJ1-6; d_call: -; cdr3_nt: TGCGCCAGCAGCTTGGCCGCGGAGGGGGAATCACCCCTCCACTTT; cdr3_aa: CASSLAAEGESPLHF
v_call: TRBV19; clone_size: -; j_call: TRBJ2-7; d_call: TRBD1; cdr3_nt: TGTGCCAGTAGTGGCACGACAGGGACCTCATTCTACGAGCAGTACTTC; cdr3_aa: CASSGTTGTSFYEQYF
v_call: TRBV7-9; clone_size: many; j_call: TRBJ2-2; d_call: -; cdr3_nt: TGTGCCCTAATCATCAGAGGGGTTCCCGGGGAGCTGTTTTTT; cdr3_aa: CALIIRGVPGELFF
v_call: TRBV11-3; clone_size: few; j_call: TRBJ2-5; d_call: TRBD2; cdr3_nt: TGTGCCAGCAGCTTAGGTTCTTTGGCGGGGGGGCTGAAGACCCAGTACTTC; cdr3_aa: CASSLGSLAGGLKTQYF
v_call: TRBV6-5; clone_size: -; j_call: TRBJ1-1; d_call: TRBD1; cdr3_nt: TGTGCCAGCAGTTACCGGACCCAGGGGGACACTGAAGCTTTCTTT; cdr3_aa: CASSYRTQGDTEAFF
v_call: TRBV6-5; clone_size: many; j_call: TRBJ2-7; d_call: TRBD1; cdr3_nt: TGTGCCAGCAGTTACCTTGCCCAGGGGGCGAAATACTACGAGCAGTACTTC; cdr3_aa: CASSYLAQGAKYYEQYF
v_call: TRBV15; clone_size: many; j_call: TRBJ2-7; d_call: -; cdr3_nt: TGTGCCACCAGCCCCCCTGAGAGGGGCGAGCAGTACTTC; cdr3_aa: CATSPPERGEQYF
v_call: TRBV27; clone_size: few; j_call: TRBJ2-7; d_call: -; cdr3_nt: TGTGCCAGCAGTTTATTCTCGGGGCAGCCCTCCGCCCCCTACGAGCAGTACTTC; cdr3_aa: CASSLFSGQPSAPYEQYF
v_call: TRBV6-5; clone_size: many; j_call: TRBJ2-7; d_call: -; cdr3_nt: TGTGCCAGCAGTCCAGGGGTGGGGCAGTACTTC; cdr3_aa: CASSPGVGQYF
v_call: TRBV12-3/TRBV12-4; clone_size: many; j_call: TRBJ1-1; d_call: -; cdr3_nt: TGTGCCAGCAGTCCGCTGGGGGGTGGCACTGAAGCTTTCTTT; cdr3_aa: CASSPLGGGTEAFF
v_call: TRBV5-1; clone_size: many; j_call: TRBJ2-2; d_call: TRBD1; cdr3_nt: TGCGCCAGCAGCTTGATTCCACAGGGGCTCGCGAACACCGGGGAGCTGTTTTTT; cdr3_aa: CASSLIPQGLANTGELFF
v_call: TRBV20-1; clone_size: many; j_call: TRBJ2-7; d_call: -; cdr3_nt: TGCAGTGCTAGTGTCCAATACGAGCAGTACTTC; cdr3_aa: CSASVQYEQYF
v_call: TRBV19; clone_size: many; j_call: TRBJ1-2; d_call: TRBD1; cdr3_nt: TGTGCCAGCACGGGACAGAGCTCTAACTATGGCTACACCTTC; cdr3_aa: CASTGQSSNYGYTF
v_call: TRBV3-1; clone_size: few; j_call: TRBJ1-3; d_call: -; cdr3_nt: TGTGCCAGCAGCCAAGCTCCACGCTTCTCTGGAAACACCATATATTTT; cdr3_aa: CASSQAPRFSGNTIYF
v_call: TRBV3-1; clone_size: -; j_call: TRBJ1-5; d_call: -; cdr3_nt: TGTGCCAGCAGCCCCCGTTCGAGTAGCAATCAGCCCCAGCATTTT; cdr3_aa: CASSPRSSSNQPQHF
v_call: TRBV19; clone_size: many; j_call: TRBJ1-1; d_call: TRBD1; cdr3_nt: TGTGCCAGTAACCCTACCGGGACAGCTCTTTACACTGAAGCTTTCTTT; cdr3_aa: CASNPTGTALYTEAFF
v_call: TRBV19; clone_size: many; j_call: TRBJ1-2; d_call: -; cdr3_nt: TGTGCCACCCGGGAGGGGCCTGGTGGCTACACCTTC; cdr3_aa: CATREGPGGYTF
v_call: TRBV18; clone_size: -; j_call: TRBJ1-5; d_call: -; cdr3_nt: TGTGCCAGCTCACCACAGGCAGAACTTAATCGCAATCAGCCCCAGCATTTT; cdr3_aa: CASSPQAELNRNQPQHF
v_call: TRBV12-3/TRBV12-4; clone_size: many; j_call: TRBJ2-7; d_call: TRBD1; cdr3_nt: TGTGCCAGCAGTCCCAGACAGGGACCCTCCTACGAGCAGTACTTC; cdr3_aa: CASSPRQGPSYEQYF
v_call: TRBV19; clone_size: many; j_call: TRBJ2-5; d_call: TRBD2; cdr3_nt: TGTGCCAGTAGTCCTCACCACCCCCTAAGCGGGGGGGCTCCCGGACAAGAGACCCAGTACTTC; cdr3_aa: CASSPHHPLSGGAPGQETQYF
v_call: TRBV6-2/TRBV6-3; clone_size: -; j_call: TRBJ2-7; d_call: -; cdr3_nt: TGTGCCAGCAGTTACGCAAGGGGGTCGGTGGTGTACGAGCAGTACTTC; cdr3_aa: CASSYARGSVVYEQYF
v_call: TRBV6-2/TRBV6-3; clone_size: -; j_call: TRBJ2-7; d_call: -; cdr3_nt: TGTGCCAGCAGTTCTCCCGCCGCCTCCTACGAGCAGTACTTC; cdr3_aa: CASSSPAASYEQYF
v_call: TRBV12-3/TRBV12-4; clone_size: few; j_call: TRBJ1-2; d_call: -; cdr3_nt: TGTGCCAGCAGTGACCCGTGGGACCGGGTTATCACTCGCTACACCTTC; cdr3_aa: CASSDPWDRVITRYTF
v_call: TRBV6-1; clone_size: many; j_call: TRBJ1-6; d_call: -; cdr3_nt: TGTGCCAGCAGATCCGCCGGGTATAGAAGGTCACCCCTCCACTTT; cdr3_aa: CASRSAGYRRSPLHF
v_call: TRBV6-5; clone_size: -; j_call: TRBJ1-1; d_call: -; cdr3_nt: TGTGCCAGCAGTTACTCGATAACAGCTGAAGCTTTCTTT; cdr3_aa: CASSYSITAEAFF
v_call: TRBV25-1; clone_size: many; j_call: TRBJ1-2; d_call: -; cdr3_nt: TGTGCCAGCAGTGTAGGGTATGGCTACACCTTC; cdr3_aa: CASSVGYGYTF
v_call: TRBV5-1; clone_size: few; j_call: TRBJ1-1; d_call: -; cdr3_nt: TGCGCCAGCAGCCCTCAAGTGGGGACCTTGAACACTGAAGCTTTCTTT; cdr3_aa: CASSPQVGTLNTEAFF
v_call: TRBV6-1; clone_size: many; j_call: TRBJ1-5; d_call: -; cdr3_nt: TGTGCCAGCAGAGACCTATATAGCAATCAGCCCCAGCATTTT; cdr3_aa: CASRDLYSNQPQHF
v_call: TRBV7-9; clone_size: few; j_call: TRBJ2-7; d_call: -; cdr3_nt: TGTGCCAGCAGGCGGGGCGGGGACTACGAGCAGTACTTC; cdr3_aa: CASRRGGDYEQYF
v_call: TRBV2; clone_size: -; j_call: TRBJ1-1; d_call: TRBD1; cdr3_nt: TGTGCCTGCACGGGGACAGGAGCTTTCTTT; cdr3_aa: CACTGTGAFF
v_call: TRBV6-5; clone_size: many; j_call: TRBJ1-1; d_call: -; cdr3_nt: TGTGCCAGCAGTTATGCGGGACCCAATGAGGACACTGAAGCTTTCTTT; cdr3_aa: CASSYAGPNEDTEAFF
v_call: TRBV6-5; clone_size: many; j_call: TRBJ1-1; d_call: -; cdr3_nt: TGTGCCAGCAGTTACACTAGGGGGAACACTGAAGCTTTCTTT; cdr3_aa: CASSYTRGNTEAFF
v_call: TRBV7-2; clone_size: many; j_call: TRBJ1-5; d_call: -; cdr3_nt: TGTGCCAGCAGCTTGGGGTTCGGGGGAAATCAGCCCCAGCATTTT; cdr3_aa: CASSLGFGGNQPQHF
v_call: TRBV12-5; clone_size: many; j_call: TRBJ1-1; d_call: -; cdr3_nt: TGTGCTAGTGGTTTGGTATCGGGGGGAATGAACACTGAAGCTTTCTTT; cdr3_aa: CASGLVSGGMNTEAFF
v_call: TRBV4-1; clone_size: many; j_call: TRBJ2-4; d_call: TRBD1; cdr3_nt: TGCGCCAGCAGCCTCGAACCCGGGACAGTCCAAAACATTCAGTACTTC; cdr3_aa: CASSLEPGTVQNIQYF
v_call: TRBV20-1; clone_size: -; j_call: TRBJ2-7; d_call: TRBD1; cdr3_nt: TGCAGTGCGCCACGGGACAGGGGCAACTACGGGCAGTACTTC; cdr3_aa: CSAPRDRGNYGQYF
v_call: TRBV19; clone_size: many; j_call: TRBJ1-5; d_call: TRBD1; cdr3_nt: TGTGCCAGCACAGGGGGCGGCCAGCCCCAGCATTTT; cdr3_aa: CASTGGGQPQHF
v_call: TRBV9; clone_size: few; j_call: TRBJ2-5; d_call: TRBD2; cdr3_nt: TGTGCCAGCAGCGTAGCGGGGGGGCCCCCAGAGACCCAGTACTTC; cdr3_aa: CASSVAGGPPETQYF
v_call: TRBV29-1; clone_size: many; j_call: TRBJ2-7; d_call: -; cdr3_nt: TGCAGCGTTGAATCGGGGTACGAGCAGTACTTC; cdr3_aa: CSVESGYEQYF
v_call: TRBV7-2; clone_size: many; j_call: TRBJ2-6; d_call: -; cdr3_nt: TGTGCCAGCAGCCCCCCAGGCCGTCGGGCCAACGTCCTGACTTTC; cdr3_aa: CASSPPGRRANVLTF
v_call: TRBV11-2; clone_size: -; j_call: TRBJ2-7; d_call: -; cdr3_nt: TGTGCCAGCAGCTTAGAGATTGGGGACAACTACGAGCAGTACTTC; cdr3_aa: CASSLEIGDNYEQYF
v_call: TRBV3-1; clone_size: -; j_call: TRBJ1-1; d_call: TRBD1; cdr3_nt: TGTGCCAGCAGCCAAGAAAGGGGGCAGATAAGGGCTGAAGCTTTCTTT; cdr3_aa: CASSQERGQIRAEAFF
v_call: TRBV6-1; clone_size: -; j_call: TRBJ2-1; d_call: TRBD2; cdr3_nt: TGTGCCAGCAGTCAAAGCGATGGTAGCGGGGGGGTGTGGTTCTTC; cdr3_aa: CASSQSDGSGGVWFF
v_call: TRBV2; clone_size: many; j_call: TRBJ1-5; d_call: -; cdr3_nt: TGTGCCAGCAGTGAAACTGGGGGATTGCAGCCCCAGCATTTT; cdr3_aa: CASSETGGLQPQHF